The present entry profiles one TCR beta chain with its context. The sample is drawn from a study of T cells in tuberculosis. Whole-study context: The T cells targeted glucose monomycolate, a mycobacterial lipid, via CD1B.

Study findings and constraints: T cells binding CD1B-GMM tetramer weakly possibly escaped the sort.

Profiled with immunoSEQ multiplex PCR; TCRdb holds only in-frame clones, not every one. The top ten hold more than 10% of the sample, which has roughly 59,000 clones, approximately 80% seen once. Thawed, overnight-rested PBMC were stained with GMM-loaded CD1B tetramer, viability dye and anti-CD3, then sorted. CD1B tetramers were loaded with Rhodococcus equi-derived C32 glucose monomycolate. The clonotype comes from an adult woman with latent tuberculosis. Sequencing was done on a sample of CD1b-GMM tetramer-negative cells sorted from PBMCs.

CDR3 loop: CASSGDSGGRSEQFF. In DNA, the CDR3 is TGTGCCAGCAGTGGTGATAGCGGGGGAAGGAGTGAGCAGTTCTTC. This chain uses TRBV6-1 with TRBJ2-1, with 9 bases identical to TRBD2. This CDR3 region has 15 residues. Germline values: CDR1 MNHNS, CDR2 SASEGT. The J segment lost 9 bases and the V segment lost 4 bases, leaving 10 bases of the junction unmatched.